These 18 T cell receptor delta chains share one sample of origin, sequenced in a study of gammadelta T cells in human blood. TCRdb redid the clone calls on the RT-PCR reads with CATT. The sample yields 1,500 to 2,000 delta-chain clones, 7.5% to 9% seen once. The sequenced sample was non-Vgamma9Vdelta2 gamma-delta T cells from infant blood. These receptors were obtained from a human donor.

By share, this clone ranks as large (0.1 to 1%). The V and J genes are TRDV1 and TRDJ1; the match to TRDD3 covers 8 bases. J was trimmed by 5 bases and V by 0 bases; bases with no gene match: 26. The CDR3 extends over 22 amino acids. Germline CDR1 TSWWSYY, CDR2 QGS. CDR3: CALGELDEPLRSLTGGLDKLIF. The CDR3 nucleotides are TGTGCTCTTGGGGAACTAGACGAACCCCTACGCTCGCTTACTGGGGGGTTAGATAAACTCATCTTT.

This clone is judged medium-sized. The chain employs TRDV1 and TRDJ1; the match to TRDD2 covers 9 bases. Looked up from germline, CDR1 is TSWWSYY and CDR2 is QGS. V gave up 5 bases and J gave up 0 bases; unmatched junction bases: 25. The CDR3 totals 22 residues. The CDR3 here is CALGSSLPTAWGSGQNTDKLIF. In nucleotides, the CDR3 is TGTGCTCTTGGGAGTAGCCTTCCTACGGCCTGGGGCTCCGGGCAAAACACCGATAAACTCATCTTT.

This clone is termed large. Distinct nucleotide sequences in the sample also encode this CDR3. The chain carries TRAV36/DV7 and TRDJ1, with D hard to call. The CDR3 has 19 amino acids. The V and J ends lost 4 bases and 3 bases respectively, with 31 bases between them. CDR1 is VTNFRS and CDR2 is LTSSGIE in the germline V gene (reference sequence). The CDR3 coding sequence is TGTGCTGTGACCACCCAACCCTTGGAGCGGGTATCCAACCCCGATAAACTCATCTTT. Amino acids: CAVTTQPLERVSNPDKLIF.

The chain has TRDV1 and TRDJ1; tentatively, D is TRDD2 (6 bases). This CDR3 comprises 21 residues. Trimming cost V 4 bases and J 2 bases, with 32 bases left between them. CDR1 and CDR2 from the germline V gene are TSWWSYY and QGS. CDR3 protein: CALGVISFRDRAWFGTDKLIF. The DNA of the CDR3 is TGTGCTCTTGGGGTCATATCCTTCCGTGATAGGGCATGGTTTGGGACCGATAAACTCATCTTT.

By share of the sample, this clone is medium-sized. The V and J genes are TRDV1 and TRDJ1, with 11 nucleotides matching TRDD3. Losses at the gene ends were 0 bases for V and 10 bases for J; bases not matched to a gene: 19. The germline gives CDR1 TSWWSYY, CDR2 QGS. The CDR3 sequence is 19 residues long. CDR3 region: CALGELDPSYDGGYEGLIF. CDR3 bases: TGTGCTCTTGGGGAACTAGATCCTTCCTACGATGGGGGATACGAGGGACTCATCTTT.

This clone is categorized as medium-sized (0.01 to 0.1%). The V and J genes are TRDV2 and TRDJ1; 10 positions match TRDD3. The V gene's germline CDR1 is GEAIGNYY and CDR2 EKD. This CDR3 has 18 amino acids. Unmatched junction bases numbered 13, after V lost 1 base and J lost 3 bases. The CDR3 nucleotides read TGTGCCTGTGACACTTCCAGTACTGGGGGATCCCCGCCCGATAAACTCATCTTT. Translation gives CACDTSSTGGSPPDKLIF.

About this clone itself: A much bigger clone sits one base away, suggesting this may be a read error. This same CDR3 is encoded by further DNA sequences in the sample. The J gene is TRDJ1, the V gene TRAV38-2/DV8; D is ambiguous. From germline, CDR1 is TSESDYY and CDR2 QEAYKQQN. Trimming stripped 2 bases from V and 1 base from J, with 12 bases between. The CDR3 covers 15 residues. The CDR3 region is CAYRSAKSLTDKLIF. The CDR3 DNA reads as TGTGCTTATAGGAGTGCGAAAAGCCTCACCGATAAACTCATCTTT.

As to this clone: A far larger clone is just one base off, so this is likely a read error. The rearrangement uses TRDV1 and TRDJ1; 10 bases agree with TRDD3. This CDR3 has 21 amino acids. The V gene's germline CDR1 is TSWWSYY and CDR2 QGS. The CDR3 bases are TGTGCTCTTGGGGAACTCGCAGGAGTCTCGACTGGGGGATTGGTCACCGATAAACTCACCTTT. It translates to CALGELAGVSTGGLVTDKLTF.

In its sample, this clone ranks as medium-sized. The chain has TRDV1 and TRDJ4; 7 bases align to TRDD3. The CDR3 loop spans 15 amino acids. Germline trimming cut 4 bases from V and 0 bases from J; bases unmatched to any gene: 8. The germline gives CDR1 TSWWSYY, CDR2 QGS. This CDR3 reads CALGVGGGEARPLIF. CDR3 coding DNA: TGTGCTCTTGGGGTGGGTGGGGGAGAGGCCAGACCCCTGATCTTT.

This clone is medium-sized. The chain uses TRAV29/DV5 and TRDJ1; 13 nucleotides line up with TRDD3. After removal of 2 bases from V and 2 bases from J, the junction contained 3 bases not matched to a gene. From germline, CDR1 is NSMFDY and CDR2 ISSIKDK. The CDR3 extends over 15 amino acids. CDR3 amino acids: CAARGLGDTTDKLIF. CDR3 bases: TGTGCAGCAAGAGGACTGGGGGATACGACCGATAAACTCATCTTT.

By frequency in the sample, this clone is medium-sized. V and J are TRDV1 and TRDJ1; TRDD3 aligns across 13 bases. The length of the CDR3 is 21 residues. Germline V CDR1 and CDR2: TSWWSYY, QGS. With 1 base clipped from V and 8 bases from J, the junction kept 22 bases outside the gene matches. The CDR3 protein is CALGERAFLLGYWGIRRKLIF. The CDR3 nucleotides read TGTGCTCTTGGGGAACGGGCCTTCCTACTTGGGTACTGGGGGATACGCAGGAAACTCATCTTT.

This clone is deemed medium-sized. This sequence joins TRDV1 and TRDJ3; TRDD2 is a possible D gene (9 bases). This CDR3 spans 24 amino acids. Trimming cost V 3 bases and J 0 bases, with 30 bases left between them. Germline V gene lookup returns CDR1 TSWWSYY and CDR2 QGS. Here the CDR3 reads CALGDLPTRTGGFPSSWDTRQMFF. CDR3 in DNA: TGTGCTCTTGGGGACCTTCCTACTCGTACTGGGGGGTTTCCCAGCTCCTGGGACACCCGACAGATGTTTTTC.

Only a few counts were recorded for this clone. The chain has TRDV1 and TRDJ1, with D tentatively TRDD2 or TRDD3 (8 bases each). The CDR3 covers 21 residues. Deletions cut 4 bases from V and 0 bases from J, with 30 bases between. Looked up from germline, CDR1 is TSWWSYY and CDR2 is QGS. In DNA form, the CDR3 reads TGTGCTCTTGGGGGCCTCCTTCCTAGGCCTGGGGGACCGGGGTACACCGATAAACTCATCTTT. It encodes CALGGLLPRPGGPGYTDKLIF.

This clone was recorded a few times. J is TRDJ1 and V is TRDV1; 7 nucleotides line up with TRDD3. V dropped 3 bases and J dropped 0; count of bases not matched to a gene: 16. The germline gives CDR1 TSWWSYY, CDR2 QGS. This CDR3 spans 19 amino acids. The CDR3 bases are TGTGCTCTTGGGGACCTTCGACTGGGGATATCAAAGTACACCGATAAACTCATCTTT. It specifies CALGDLRLGISKYTDKLIF.

About this clone: A much larger clone sits a single nucleotide away, making a read error possible. The sample carries other DNA sequences with the same CDR3. This chain links TRAV38-2/DV8 with TRDJ1, with TRDD3 identical over 11 bases. Germline CDR1 and CDR2: TSESDYY and QEAYKQQN. CDR3 length equals 24 residues. V dropped 0 bases and J dropped 11; count of bases not matched to a gene: 36. The CDR3 loop reads CAYRSAKVILRLYWGISPTAKLIF. CDR3 bases: TGTGCTTATAGGAGCGCGAAGGTAATCCTACGTCTTTACTGGGGGATATCTCCAACGGCCAAGCTCATCTTT.

By share, this clone ranks as medium-sized. This chain uses TRDV1 with TRDJ1; 12 nucleotides agree with TRDD3. The trim removed 3 bases at V and 3 bases at J, leaving 20 bases unmatched. The CDR3 contains 21 residues. CDR1 and CDR2 (germline): TSWWSYY, QGS. In nucleotides, the CDR3 is TGTGCTCTTGGGGACCAGCCTTCTCTGGGGGATACGCTGACGTCTCCCGATAAACTCATCTTT. It is translated as CALGDQPSLGDTLTSPDKLIF.

This clone is deemed medium-sized. The chain has TRDV1 and TRDJ1; TRDD3 agrees at 12 bases. Germline values: CDR1 TSWWSYY, CDR2 QGS. The CDR3 length is 26 residues. J lost 1 base, V lost 1 base, and 31 bases had no gene match. Here the CDR3 reads CALGERPLPIHILWGIRVSRTDKLIF. Here the CDR3 DNA reads TGTGCTCTTGGGGAACGGCCCCTTCCTATACACATCCTCTGGGGGATACGCGTATCCCGCACCGATAAACTCATCTTT.

By share of the sample, this clone is medium-sized. V is TRDV1 and J is TRDJ1; weak D call: TRDD2 (5 bases). The CDR3 spans 19 residues. Germline V gene sequence: CDR1 TSWWSYY, CDR2 QGS. The V end was cut by 1 base, the J end by 7 bases, with 28 bases between. The CDR3 DNA reads TGTGCTCTTGGGGAACAGGGGCTTCCCGTCCCACTAGAGTGCCCTAAACTCATCTTT. As protein: CALGEQGLPVPLECPKLIF.